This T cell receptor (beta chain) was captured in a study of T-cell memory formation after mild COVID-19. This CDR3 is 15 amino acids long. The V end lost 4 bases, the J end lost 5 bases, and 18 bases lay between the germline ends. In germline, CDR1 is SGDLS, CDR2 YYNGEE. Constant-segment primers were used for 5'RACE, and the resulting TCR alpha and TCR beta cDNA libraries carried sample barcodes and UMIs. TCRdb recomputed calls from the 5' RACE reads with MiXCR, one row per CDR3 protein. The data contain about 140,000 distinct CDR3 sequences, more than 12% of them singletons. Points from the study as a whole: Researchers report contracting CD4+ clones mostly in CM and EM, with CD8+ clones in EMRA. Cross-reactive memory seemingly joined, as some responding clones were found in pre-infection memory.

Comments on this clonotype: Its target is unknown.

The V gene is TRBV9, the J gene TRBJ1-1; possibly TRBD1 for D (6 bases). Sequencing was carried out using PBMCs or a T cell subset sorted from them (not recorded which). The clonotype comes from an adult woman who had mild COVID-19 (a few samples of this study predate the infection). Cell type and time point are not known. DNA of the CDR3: TGTGCCAGCAGCCCGACCGGGGGCGTTGGGACTGAAGCTTTCTTT. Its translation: CASSPTGGVGTEAFF.